The rows below give T cell receptor beta chains drawn from one sample of a study of CD8 T cells in ankylosing spondylitis. TCRdb re-called the 5' RACE reads through MiXCR, storing one row per CDR3 protein. The data hold around 130,000 distinct CDR3 sequences, with approximately 10% observed a single time. Sequencing was performed on blood, either unsorted or a sorted T cell fraction (not recorded which). These receptors came from a male donor with ankylosing spondylitis or in good health (not recorded which). Each CDR3 is given with its conserved first and last residue. Fields, in order: J gene, clone size, V gene, D gene, CDR3 DNA, CDR3 protein. The D gene is left open where the match is weak. The size field is filled for only some rows; it gives once, few, many or a size class.

j_call: TRBJ2-7
clone_size: many
v_call: TRBV20-1
d_call: -
cdr3_nt: TGCAGTGCTAACACTAGGAGGGGTGGTTACGAGCAGTACTTC
cdr3_aa: CSANTRRGGYEQYF

j_call: TRBJ2-1
clone_size: many
v_call: TRBV29-1
d_call: TRBD1
cdr3_nt: TGCAGCGGGGGGAGGACAGGGGTCCTGCACAATGAGCAGTTCTTC
cdr3_aa: CSGGRTGVLHNEQFF

j_call: TRBJ2-7
clone_size: many
v_call: TRBV7-2
d_call: -
cdr3_nt: TGTGCCAGCAGCCAGGTGTCGGTACCGGGATTCTCCTACGAGCAGTACTTC
cdr3_aa: CASSQVSVPGFSYEQYF

j_call: TRBJ2-7
clone_size: few
v_call: TRBV3-1
d_call: TRBD1
cdr3_nt: TGTGCCAGCAGCCGGGCCGGGACAGGCTCCTACGAGCAGTACTTC
cdr3_aa: CASSRAGTGSYEQYF

j_call: TRBJ1-2
clone_size: many
v_call: TRBV12-3/TRBV12-4
d_call: TRBD1
cdr3_nt: TGTGCCAGCAGGTCAGGGGGCGGCTATGGCTACACCTTC
cdr3_aa: CASRSGGGYGYTF

j_call: TRBJ1-1
clone_size: many
v_call: TRBV7-9
d_call: -
cdr3_nt: TGTGCCAGCAGCTTAGTCGCAGGGATCTCTGAAGCTTTCTTT
cdr3_aa: CASSLVAGISEAFF

j_call: TRBJ1-2
clone_size: many
v_call: TRBV9
d_call: -
cdr3_nt: TGTGCCAGCAGCGTAGAGGAAATATCTAACTATGGCTACACCTTC
cdr3_aa: CASSVEEISNYGYTF

j_call: TRBJ2-1
clone_size: -
v_call: TRBV25-1
d_call: -
cdr3_nt: TGTGCCAGCAGTGTGGGCGGACTCAGCTACAATGAGCAGTTCTTC
cdr3_aa: CASSVGGLSYNEQFF

j_call: TRBJ1-5
clone_size: many
v_call: TRBV6-1
d_call: TRBD1
cdr3_nt: TGTGCCAGCAGTGAGAACCAGGGGGCTGGACAGCCCCAGCATTTT
cdr3_aa: CASSENQGAGQPQHF

j_call: TRBJ1-5
clone_size: few
v_call: TRBV4-3
d_call: -
cdr3_nt: TGCGCCAGCAGCCGGGGTTTAGGGCTTGGTCAGCCCCAGCATTTT
cdr3_aa: CASSRGLGLGQPQHF

j_call: TRBJ2-2
clone_size: once
v_call: TRBV18
d_call: -
cdr3_nt: TGTGCCAGCTCGCCCACTCTAGCGAAGAACACCAGGGAGCTGTTTTTT
cdr3_aa: CASSPTLAKNTRELFF

j_call: TRBJ2-3
clone_size: many
v_call: TRBV12-3/TRBV12-4
d_call: TRBD1
cdr3_nt: TGTGCCAGCAGTTTAGCGACCGGGACAGGGTCCACAGATACGCAGTATTTT
cdr3_aa: CASSLATGTGSTDTQYF

j_call: TRBJ2-1
clone_size: many
v_call: TRBV20-1
d_call: -
cdr3_nt: TGCAGTGCTAGAGATCCCAACAGTCCCTCCTACAATGAGCAGTTCTTC
cdr3_aa: CSARDPNSPSYNEQFF

j_call: TRBJ2-5
clone_size: few
v_call: TRBV5-1
d_call: TRBD2
cdr3_nt: TGCGCCAGCAGCTACGGACTAGCGGGAGGGATGGAGACCCAGTACTTC
cdr3_aa: CASSYGLAGGMETQYF

j_call: TRBJ1-5
clone_size: many
v_call: TRBV12-3/TRBV12-4
d_call: -
cdr3_nt: TGTGCCAGCAGCGGTAGCAATCAGCCCCAGCATTTT
cdr3_aa: CASSGSNQPQHF